These 29 T cell receptor beta chains came from one sample sequenced in a study of blood T cell repertoires in COVID-19. Profiling relied on immunoSEQ multiplex PCR, and the TCRdb table lists in-frame clones only, not all of them. Of 99,000 or so clones listed, around four fifths are singletons. The sample comprised peripheral blood. These receptors were obtained from a man aged 55 to 70 with acute or convalescent COVID-19.

The chain uses TRBV10-1 and TRBJ1-1, with D hard to call. This CDR3 contains 13 residues. CDR1 and CDR2 (germline): WNHNN, SYGVQD (reference sequence). V was shortened by 6 bases and J by 2 bases, with 10 bases between the two germline ends. The CDR3 reads CASSPGPNTEAFF. For the CDR3, the DNA is TGCGCCAGCAGCCCGGGTCCAAACACTGAAGCTTTCTTT.

The chain links TRBV5-8 to TRBJ2-5, with D perhaps TRBD1 (6 bases). Per the germline V gene, CDR1 is SGHTS and CDR2 is YDEGEE. The germline V and J ends were trimmed by 0 bases and 4 bases, with 13 bases remaining between them. The CDR3 loop spans 15 amino acids. This chain's CDR3 is CASSLATGTPETQYF. DNA of the CDR3: TGTGCCAGCAGCTTGGCCACAGGGACCCCAGAGACCCAGTACTTC. The full variable domain, in which reference TRBV5-8 and TRBJ2-5 provide the parts outside the CDR3, is EAGVTQSPTHLIKTRGQQATLRCSPISGHTSVYWYQQALGLGLQFLLWYDEGEERNRGNFPPRFSGRQFPNYSSELNVNALELEDSALYLCASSLATGTPETQYFGPGTRLLVL.

The V call is TRBV13, the J call TRBJ2-7; 10 positions agree with TRBD1. Germline assignment: CDR1 PRHDT and CDR2 FYEKMQ (reference sequence). This CDR3 has 14 residues. The ends lost 5 bases at V and 4 bases at J; junction bases unmatched: 5. The CDR3 DNA is TGTGCCAGCAGCCCCCGGACAGGGGGATACGAGCAGTACTTC. Translation: CASSPRTGGYEQYF.

This rearrangement joins TRBV6-2 or TRBV6-3 to TRBJ2-5, with a possible D match to TRBD2 (7 bases). From germline, CDR1 is MNHEY and CDR2 SVGEGT. The CDR3 has 14 residues. The ends were cut back, 4 bases at V and 6 bases at J, with 15 bases in the middle. The CDR3 DNA follows: TGTGCCAGCAGTTTAGGGGGGGATGGAAAGACCCAGTACTTC. This encodes CASSLGGDGKTQYF.

The J gene is TRBJ2-2, the V gene TRBV9; the match to TRBD1 covers 8 bases. The trim removed 6 bases at V and 5 bases at J, leaving 6 bases unmatched. The CDR3 is 14 amino acids. Germline V lookup: CDR1 SGDLS, CDR2 YYNGEE. The CDR3 DNA is TGTGCCAGCACCCGGGACAGGATGACCGGGGAGCTGTTTTTT. It translates to CASTRDRMTGELFF.

V usage is TRBV2 and J usage is TRBJ1-1, with 7 bases that match TRBD1. CDR3 length equals 15 residues. Looked up from germline, CDR1 is SNHLY and CDR2 is FYNNEI. V lost 5 bases, J lost 4 bases, and 10 bases stayed unmatched. For the CDR3, the DNA is TGTGCCAGCAGTAAAGACAGGGACATTACCACTGAAGCTTTCTTT. This gives the protein CASSKDRDITTEAFF.

This chain links TRBV3-1 (or the pseudogene TRBV3-2) with TRBJ1-2, with TRBD1 identical over 9 bases. Per germline, CDR1 LGHDT and CDR2 YNNKEL (reference sequence). The CDR3 length is 15 residues. V trimming: 3 bases; J trimming: 4 bases; junction bases outside the gene matches: 6. CDR3 amino acids: CASSHQGTGLYGYTF. CDR3 DNA: TGTGCCAGCAGCCACCAGGGGACAGGGCTCTATGGCTACACCTTC.

This clone is a singleton in its sample. The V call is TRBV30, the J call TRBJ2-5; D call uncertain. The CDR3 length is 15 residues. Germline CDR1 GTSNPN, CDR2 SVGIG (reference sequence). The V end was cut by 2 bases, the J end by 3 bases, with 16 bases between. The DNA for the CDR3 is TGTGCCTGGAGTTCCACGAGTGGCGGAAAAGAGACCCAGTACTTC. Protein sequence: CAWSSTSGGKETQYF. The variable domain in full, with the rest retrieved from reference TRBV30 and TRBJ2-5, is SQTIHQWPATLVQPVGSPLSLECTVEGTSNPNLYWYRQAAGRGLQLLFYSVGIGQISSEVPQNLSASRPQDRQFILSSKKLLLSDSGFYLCAWSSTSGGKETQYFGPGTRLLVL.

The chain carries TRBV18 and TRBJ1-4; unclear D gene. Germline-derived CDR1 and CDR2 are KGHSH and LQKENI. The CDR3 consists of 12 residues. Trimming removed 4 bases from V and 4 bases from J, with 4 bases in between. In DNA form, the CDR3 reads TGTGCCAGCTCACTTAATAATGAAAAACTGTTTTTT. Its translation: CASSLNNEKLFF.

This clone was counted a few times. The chain is built from TRBV5-1 and TRBJ1-3; 10 nucleotides agree with TRBD1. Germline CDR1 is SGHRS and CDR2 is YFSETQ. The CDR3 loop spans 16 amino acids. Trimming at V came to 4 bases and at J to 4 bases, leaving 8 bases not matched to a gene. The CDR3 DNA is TGCGCCAGCAGCAGAGAGGGGACAGGGGCAGGAAACACCATATATTTT. Its translation: CASSREGTGAGNTIYF.

V usage is TRBV5-1 and J usage is TRBJ2-5; the D is unclear. V was pared by 1 base and J by 2 bases, with 18 bases between. Per the germline V gene, CDR1 is SGHRS and CDR2 is YFSETQ. This CDR3 contains 17 residues. DNA for the CDR3: TGCGCCAGCAGCTTGTCGCTCGGAGCCCATCGGCAAGAGACCCAGTACTTC. Amino acid sequence: CASSLSLGAHRQETQYF.

CDR3 in DNA: TGTGCCACCAGCTATTCCCCCTCAGTGGGCACAGATACGCAGTATTTT. This translates into CATSYSPSVGTDTQYF. The chain is built from TRBV15 and TRBJ2-3; the D is unclear. V was trimmed by 5 bases and J by 1 base, leaving 16 bases between them. This CDR3 is 16 amino acids long. The germline CDR1 and CDR2 sequences are LNHNV and YYDKDF (reference sequence). Together with reference TRBV15 and TRBJ2-3, the CDR3 gives the full variable domain: DAMVIQNPRYQVTQFGKPVTLSCSQTLNHNVMYWYQQKSSQAPKLLFHYYDKDFNNEADTPDNFQSRRPNTSFCFLDIRSPGLGDTAMYLCATSYSPSVGTDTQYFGPGTRLTVL.

The chain uses TRBV4-2 and TRBJ1-2; D is unclear. The V and J ends lost 2 bases and 0 bases respectively, with 7 bases between them. CDR1 and CDR2 from the germline V gene are LGHNA and YNFKEQ. CDR3 size: 14 residues. The CDR3 nucleotides are TGTGCCAGCAGCCAAAGCGGGGCTAACTATGGCTACACCTTC. This translates into CASSQSGANYGYTF.

This clone was observed once. The genes are TRBV3-1 (or the pseudogene TRBV3-2) and TRBJ2-5; TRBD2 might be the D (6 bases). CDR1 and CDR2 from the germline V gene are LGHDT and YNNKEL (reference sequence). The CDR3 has 16 amino acids. Between the trimmed V and J ends, which lost 1 base and 4 bases, there was a span of 16 bases. CDR3 DNA: TGTGCCAGCAGCCAAGCCCGGTCGGGGGTGCGAGAGACCCAGTACTTC. Translated: CASSQARSGVRETQYF.

This clone was seen a single time. The rearrangement links TRBV6-5 to TRBJ2-4, with D possibly TRBD2 on 6 matching bases. The CDR3 is 14 amino acids. CDR1 is MNHEY and CDR2 is SVGAGI in the germline V gene. The ends were cut back, 2 bases at V and 2 bases at J, with 7 bases in the middle. This CDR3 is CASSYGRSKNIQYF. CDR3 sequence (DNA): TGTGCCAGCAGTTACGGGAGGTCCAAAAACATTCAGTACTTC.

This clone was detected only a few times. This rearrangement joins TRBV15 to TRBJ2-1; 13 nucleotides match TRBD2. This CDR3 contains 17 residues. V shed 0 bases and J 7 bases; nucleotides not matched to a gene: 6. Germline V lookup: CDR1 LNHNV, CDR2 YYDKDF (reference sequence). CDR3 sequence: CATSRDQPGLAGNEQFF. CDR3 nucleotides: TGTGCCACCAGCAGAGATCAACCGGGACTAGCGGGGAATGAGCAGTTCTTC.

The chain is built from TRBV3-1 (or the pseudogene TRBV3-2) and TRBJ2-7; weak D call: TRBD1 (5 bases). Trimming took off 0 bases at V and 6 bases at J, with 18 bases between the two ends. The CDR3 runs 16 residues. Germline CDR1 and CDR2: LGHDT and YNNKEL (reference sequence). This CDR3 is CASSQEKGYQVSEQYF. CDR3 bases: TGTGCCAGCAGCCAAGAGAAGGGGTACCAAGTTTCCGAGCAGTACTTC.

V is TRBV19 and J is TRBJ1-3; D not certain. V lost 7 bases and J 0 bases, leaving 10 bases between the germline ends. Germline-derived CDR1 and CDR2 are LNHDA and SQIVND (reference sequence). There are 14 residues in the CDR3. DNA for the CDR3: TGTGCCAGTATTTCGGTAAACTCTGGAAACACCATATATTTT. Translation gives CASISVNSGNTIYF.

The chain recombines TRBV7-2 with TRBJ2-2; 8 bases fit TRBD1. With V trimmed by 5 bases and J by 4 bases, 6 bases remained unmatched. Germline CDR1 is SGHTA and CDR2 is FQGNSA. This CDR3 region has 15 residues. The CDR3, as DNA: TGTGCCAGCAGCAGTCAGGGGGCAGGCACCGGGGAGCTGTTTTTT. This sequence encodes CASSSQGAGTGELFF.

V gene TRBV7-9 combines with J gene TRBJ1-5; D uncertain. V was clipped by 2 bases and J by 6 bases, with 8 bases between them. CDR1 and CDR2 (germline): SEHNR, FQNEAQ (reference sequence). This CDR3 contains 13 residues. The CDR3 loop reads CASSLIEGQPQHF. As DNA, the CDR3 is TGTGCCAGCAGCTTAATCGAGGGTCAGCCCCAGCATTTT.

The chain recombines TRBV27 with TRBJ2-7; 9 bases match TRBD1. The CDR3 length is 16 residues. Germline lookup yields CDR1 MNHEY and CDR2 SMNVEV (reference sequence). Trimming at V came to 4 bases and at J to 3 bases, leaving 10 bases not matched to a gene. CDR3 residues: CASSSLGGQGYYEQYF. For the CDR3, the DNA is TGTGCCAGCAGTTCCTTGGGGGGACAGGGTTACTACGAGCAGTACTTC.

The chain couples TRBV19 to TRBJ2-1, with a possible D match to TRBD2 (6 bases). Trimming stripped 3 bases from V and 6 bases from J, with 18 bases between. The CDR3 loop spans 16 amino acids. Germline loops: CDR1 LNHDA, CDR2 SQIVND (reference sequence). Here the CDR3 reads CASSILVSGDINEQFF. The DNA for the CDR3 is TGTGCCAGTAGTATCTTAGTTAGCGGAGATATCAATGAGCAGTTCTTC.

The chain employs TRBV5-1 and TRBJ1-4; a possible D gene is TRBD1 (6 bases). Germline loops: CDR1 SGHRS, CDR2 YFSETQ. The CDR3 sequence is 14 residues long. Trimming took off 3 bases at V and 8 bases at J, with 14 bases between the two ends. The CDR3 protein is CASSSTGSGEKLFF. CDR3 DNA: TGCGCCAGCAGCTCGACAGGCTCTGGAGAAAAACTGTTTTTT.

The chain joins TRBV19 to TRBJ1-2, with D possibly being TRBD1 (5 bases). V shed 5 bases and J shed 5 bases, with 15 bases lying between them. Looked up from germline, CDR1 is LNHDA and CDR2 is SQIVND (reference sequence). This CDR3 has 14 residues. The DNA of the CDR3 is TGTGCCAGTAGTTCGCAGGGAAGGTGGTATGGCTACACCTTC. As protein: CASSSQGRWYGYTF.

This clone has only a few counts. The chain links TRBV6-5 to TRBJ1-6, with a tentative D call TRBD1 (5 bases). Germline CDR1 MNHEY, CDR2 SVGAGI. CDR3 length equals 15 residues. V was cut by 6 bases and J by 5 bases, with 14 bases left in between. In nucleotides, the CDR3 is TGTGCCAGCAGGAAAGACAGTTTCCATAATTCACCCCTCCACTTT. It yields the protein CASRKDSFHNSPLHF.

The chain couples TRBV11-3 to TRBJ2-6; a possible D gene is TRBD1 (6 bases). Between the trimmed V and J ends, which lost 3 bases and 1 base, there was a span of 7 bases. Germline-derived CDR1 and CDR2 are SGHNT and YENEEA. CDR3 length: 15 amino acids. CDR3 DNA sequence: TGTGCCAGCAGCTTTACAGGGTCTGGGGCCAACGTCCTGACTTTC. Its protein is CASSFTGSGANVLTF. Variable domain in full (rest from reference TRBV11-3 and TRBJ2-6): EAGVVQSPRYKIIEKKQPVAFWCNPISGHNTLYWYLQNLGQGPELLIRYENEEAVDDSQLPKDRFSAERLKGVDSTLKIQPAELGDSAVYLCASSFTGSGANVLTFGAGSRLTVL.

The chain employs TRBV19 and TRBJ1-6; no firm D call. Germline V lookup: CDR1 LNHDA, CDR2 SQIVND (reference sequence). This CDR3 has 22 residues. The V and J ends lost 5 bases and 0 bases respectively, with 29 bases between them. The CDR3 nucleotides read TGTGCCAGTAGTCCCCCCCTGAGGCCAAGCCTTCTTTCGAGCTCCTATAATTCACCCCTCCACTTT. It yields the protein CASSPPLRPSLLSSSYNSPLHF.

This chain links TRBV10-3 with TRBJ2-1; 8 nucleotides align to TRBD1. Germline-derived CDR1 and CDR2 are ENHRY and SYGVKD. V trimming: 6 bases; J trimming: 6 bases; junction bases outside the gene matches: 13. CDR3 length equals 16 residues. The CDR3 spells CAIRIGQGAMGNEQFF. As DNA, the CDR3 is TGTGCCATCAGGATTGGTCAGGGGGCTATGGGCAATGAGCAGTTCTTC.

The J gene is TRBJ2-7, the V gene TRBV27, with D possibly being TRBD2 (6 bases). This CDR3 has 17 residues. The V gene's germline CDR1 is MNHEY and CDR2 SMNVEV (reference sequence). Trimming removed 4 bases from V and 3 bases from J, with 22 bases in between. The CDR3 spells CASSSLHSGTPDYEQYF. The CDR3 DNA follows: TGTGCCAGCAGTTCGCTGCATAGCGGAACCCCAGACTACGAGCAGTACTTC.